A selection of T cell receptor beta chains follows, all from one sample in a study of cytomegalovirus exposure and HLA in healthy donors. Produced via immunoSEQ multiplex PCR; TCRdb's table is partial and in-frame only. This sample has some 130,000 clones, with roughly three quarters found just once. The sequencing sample was made of PBMCs. The origin of the receptors is a young woman in good health and CMV-seronegative. Both conserved end residues are part of each CDR3. The D gene is left open where the match is weak. Clone size appears in some rows only: once, few, many, or a class for an expanded clone.

D gene | J gene | clone size | V gene | CDR3 protein | CDR3 DNA
. | TRBJ2-1 | . | TRBV4-1 | CASSQAGTPYNEQFF | TGCGCCAGCAGCCAAGCCGGGACTCCCTACAATGAGCAGTTCTTC
TRBD2 | TRBJ2-3 | . | TRBV5-1 | CASSPRTSGRVDTQYF | TGCGCCAGCAGCCCTAGGACTAGCGGGAGGGTAGATACGCAGTATTTT
. | TRBJ1-2 | . | TRBV7-8 | CASSPKGDYGYTF | TGTGCCAGCAGTCCAAAGGGGGATTATGGCTACACCTTC
. | TRBJ1-1 | . | TRBV30 | CAWRLNTEAFF | TGTGCCTGGCGTTTGAACACTGAAGCTTTCTTT
. | TRBJ1-1 | few | TRBV4-2 | CASSPILQGNTEAFF | TGTGCCAGCAGCCCAATCCTACAGGGGAACACTGAAGCTTTCTTT
. | TRBJ1-2 | . | TRBV29-1 | CSVDKVGRYGYTF | TGCAGCGTTGATAAAGTTGGCCGCTATGGCTACACCTTC
. | TRBJ1-2 | once | TRBV5-1 | CASSTLQGLYGYTF | TGCGCCAGCAGCACACTACAGGGTCTATATGGCTACACCTTC
TRBD2 | TRBJ2-7 | . | TRBV7-2 | CASSLAREGVYEQYF | TGTGCCAGCAGCTTAGCGAGGGAGGGTGTCTACGAGCAGTACTTC
. | TRBJ2-1 | . | TRBV10-1 | CASRFGGLSGLIGYNEQFF | TGCGCCAGCAGATTCGGGGGCCTTAGCGGGTTAATAGGGTACAATGAGCAGTTCTTC
. | TRBJ2-7 | . | TRBV20-1 | CSARGLDEQYF | TGCAGTGCTAGAGGGTTAGACGAGCAGTACTTC